This TCR beta chain stems from a study of technical replicates of blood from several donors. TCRdb's table, derived via immunoSEQ multiplex PCR, lists solely in-frame clones and lacks some. This table has tens of thousands of clones, 90% to 97% appearing once. Germline V gives CDR1 MNHEY, CDR2 SMNVEV (reference sequence). V dropped 6 bases and J dropped 1; count of bases not matched to a gene: 11. This CDR3 spans 17 amino acids. Sequencing was done on a sample of T cells isolated from PBMCs. The chain links TRBV27 to TRBJ1-1, with 10 bases fitting TRBD1. This clonotype originated in a human donor in good health. The CDR3 loop is CASRALSGQGRNTEAFF. CDR3 nucleotides: TGTGCCAGCAGAGCCCTCTCGGGACAGGGGAGGAACACTGAAGCTTTCTTT.